This note documents a single TCR beta chain sequence. Its recognized antigen is unknown. One base away there is no much larger clone; base qualities are not given. Sample time point, as interpreted from the label and publication: baseline before first vaccination. The vaccinee samples were drawn from two UK trials, COV001 and COV002, one of which was a single-blind randomized controlled phase 2/3 trial testing AZD1222 (ChAdOx1 nCoV-19) in healthy adults. For TCRbeta chain sequencing, PBMC samples were collected from trial participants at day 0 and at day 28 after the second dose. This entry is derived from a study of T cell responses to AZD1222 COVID-19 vaccine (dated by TCRdb to the early 2020s). The study in broad terms: AZD1222 recipients whose second dose came at about 4 weeks and those whose second dose came at about 12 weeks were combined into one group, since spike-specific TCR depth and breadth did not differ between the two schedules. Enrollment into the trials was organized by age into subgroups of 18-55, 56-69 and 70-plus years, and those subgroups contained 148, 28 and 57 TCR-sequenced participants, respectively. TCR sequencing covered 230 or so trial participants: 200 to 220 given two doses of AZD1222 and around 26 given two doses of MenACWY control vaccine. The paper as a whole reports these results and caveats: The vaccine-associated CD4 TCRs covered the entire spike protein, and the dominant responses fell in regions 160-218 and 743-854. The 56-69-year group was small, and its depth increase did not reach significance, likely because of low power. Because no samples from the day 14 peak response were available, repertoires could be characterized only after the peak T cell response. Participants were mostly white British and included more females than males, and it was suggested by the authors that clonal diversity may have been underestimated. Reportedly, almost half of the unique spike-specific TCRs recognized epitopes lying outside the regions that are mutated in the B.1.351 and B.1.1.7 variants. After two AZD1222 doses, spike-specific TCR breadth and depth were significantly higher than at day 0 and than in MenACWY recipients. Only a handful of AZD1222 recipients were SARS-CoV-2 seropositive at baseline, limiting conclusions about previously exposed vaccinees.

The CDR3 regions of human TCRbeta chains were analyzed by immunosequencing. Per the authors' processing: TCRs in the repertoires were compared against a reference library of SARS-CoV-2-specific TCRs that had been generated with the MIRA antigen-specificity platform. Breadth was defined as the fraction of unique TCRs that were SARS-CoV-2-associated. Depth was defined as the fraction of total T cells that were SARS-CoV-2-associated. Using the MIRA data, each spike-specific TCR was mapped to the spike region that the TCR reacts to and placed in a CD4 or CD8 class. Log10-transformed breadth and depth values were compared by one-way ANOVA with Sidak's multiple comparisons tests. In TCRdb, the immuneACCESS table is reduced to in-frame sequences with V and J assigned. These tables do not hold every clone; where another copy was compared, an unresolved V gene accounts for under half, and the others remain unexplained. V and J calls and clone size are given by that table; D and trimming were obtained from the DNA. The sample records 96,000 or so clones, approximately 90% of which are singletons. Jointly, the top ten make up 1.5% to 2% of the sample.

The CDR3, from cysteine to phenylalanine, totals 15 residues. CDR3 DNA is the only sequence kept; it has 45 bases, read in frame from the first base. The junction carries 12 bases between V and J, which are trimmed by 4 bases and 0 bases respectively. According to the germline V gene, CDR1 reads SGHAT and CDR2 reads FQNNGV. The sequencing here drew on peripheral blood, taken on day 0 of AZD1222 vaccination. The clonotype originates from an adult in good health. The chain is assembled from TRBV11-2 and TRBJ1-2; TRBD1 could be the D gene, as 5 bases match. CDR3 loop: CASSSTGTTNYGYTF. Read as DNA, the sequence is TGTGCCAGCAGCTCCACGGGGACGACTAACTATGGCTACACCTTC. The CDR3 plus the reference TRBV11-2 and TRBJ1-2 genes for the other parts give the full variable domain: EAGVAQSPRYKIIEKRQSVAFWCNPISGHATLYWYQQILGQGPKLLIQFQNNGVVDDSQLPKDRFSAERLKGVDSTLKIQPAKLEDSAVYLCASSSTGTTNYGYTFGSGTRLTVV.